This is a list of T cell receptor beta chains from one sample in a study of CXCR3-negative and CXCR3-positive naive CD8 T cells. No DNA is given; TCRdb re-called the 5' RACE reads and lists each CDR3 protein once. This sample's table reports 100,000 or so distinct CDR3 sequences. The specimen was naive CXCR3+ CD8+ T cells from blood. These receptors all come from a human donor in good health. Some clones in this sample may be carry-over from other donors' samples. The CDR3 runs from the conserved cysteine through the conserved F or W. The order of the fields is J gene, V gene, CDR3 protein.

j_call: TRBJ2-7
v_call: TRBV7-8
cdr3_aa: CASSAPGQSYEQYF

j_call: TRBJ2-1
v_call: TRBV29-1
cdr3_aa: CSVPKGNEQFF

j_call: TRBJ2-7
v_call: TRBV28
cdr3_aa: CASSKPQGASGEQYF

j_call: TRBJ2-5
v_call: TRBV24-1
cdr3_aa: CATSEHVGAPKETQYF

j_call: TRBJ1-1
v_call: TRBV28
cdr3_aa: CASSLRDRNTEAFF

j_call: TRBJ1-1
v_call: TRBV10-3
cdr3_aa: CAISDKGNTEAFF

j_call: TRBJ2-1
v_call: TRBV20-1
cdr3_aa: CSARDISGSMDEQFF

j_call: TRBJ1-2
v_call: TRBV20-1
cdr3_aa: CSAPPPDRVGYGYTF

j_call: TRBJ2-7
v_call: TRBV29-1
cdr3_aa: CSVMDNPYEQYF

j_call: TRBJ2-1
v_call: TRBV28
cdr3_aa: CASSSGRPELADYNEQFF

j_call: TRBJ1-2
v_call: TRBV27
cdr3_aa: CASSSGTGVSDGYTF

j_call: TRBJ2-1
v_call: TRBV12-3/TRBV12-4
cdr3_aa: CASSLGLATYNEQFF

j_call: TRBJ2-5
v_call: TRBV12-3/TRBV12-4
cdr3_aa: CASIPSLGRGEETQYF

j_call: TRBJ1-4
v_call: TRBV28
cdr3_aa: CASSQDYLLNEKLFF

j_call: TRBJ2-5
v_call: TRBV5-4
cdr3_aa: CASSPGTETQYF

j_call: TRBJ2-1
v_call: TRBV27
cdr3_aa: CASSPGTGNIYNEQFF

j_call: TRBJ2-1
v_call: TRBV5-1
cdr3_aa: CASSLTGFDEQFF

j_call: TRBJ2-7
v_call: TRBV10-2
cdr3_aa: CASSESTPSVQDIMYEQYF

j_call: TRBJ2-3
v_call: TRBV7-2
cdr3_aa: CASSLALGGTDTQYF

j_call: TRBJ2-1
v_call: TRBV9
cdr3_aa: CASSVLTGSSYNEQFF

j_call: TRBJ2-7
v_call: TRBV10-3
cdr3_aa: CDISESAGGYEQYF

j_call: TRBJ1-5
v_call: TRBV28
cdr3_aa: CASTPGGGMGQPQHF

j_call: TRBJ1-2
v_call: TRBV4-1
cdr3_aa: CASSQVLRPWNYGYTF

j_call: TRBJ1-6
v_call: TRBV4-1
cdr3_aa: CASSQDSINSPLHF

j_call: TRBJ2-5
v_call: TRBV12-3/TRBV12-4
cdr3_aa: CASSPPGQGTETQYF

j_call: TRBJ2-7
v_call: TRBV7-6
cdr3_aa: CASSRNRDPYEQYF

j_call: TRBJ2-5
v_call: TRBV28
cdr3_aa: CASSGRDRAAETQYF

j_call: TRBJ2-1
v_call: TRBV4-3
cdr3_aa: CASSLDGHNEQFF

j_call: TRBJ2-5
v_call: TRBV9
cdr3_aa: CASSVGLAGVSTMETQYF

j_call: TRBJ2-1
v_call: TRBV7-8
cdr3_aa: CASNAGGRPEQFF

j_call: TRBJ2-1
v_call: TRBV15
cdr3_aa: CATSRARGLYNEQFF

j_call: TRBJ2-3
v_call: TRBV28
cdr3_aa: CASSFGQSTDTQYF

j_call: TRBJ2-1
v_call: TRBV28
cdr3_aa: CASSLSGLYSQFF

j_call: TRBJ2-3
v_call: TRBV7-9
cdr3_aa: CASGSSGGSADTQYF

j_call: TRBJ2-2
v_call: TRBV6-2/TRBV6-3
cdr3_aa: CASERQGWNTGELFF

j_call: TRBJ1-2
v_call: TRBV7-9
cdr3_aa: CASSLPGPGYTF

j_call: TRBJ2-1
v_call: TRBV6-5
cdr3_aa: CASSKARGGFNEQFF

j_call: TRBJ2-7
v_call: TRBV28
cdr3_aa: CASSAPLEISYEQYF

j_call: TRBJ2-1
v_call: TRBV11-2
cdr3_aa: CASSRTSGGDNEQFF

j_call: TRBJ1-1
v_call: TRBV19
cdr3_aa: CASYAGSGNTEAFF

j_call: TRBJ1-3
v_call: TRBV7-9
cdr3_aa: CASTTAKVGQGPNSGNTIYF

j_call: TRBJ2-7
v_call: TRBV7-9
cdr3_aa: CASSVTGGYEQYF

j_call: TRBJ2-3
v_call: TRBV29-1
cdr3_aa: CSVWRGPNTQYF

j_call: TRBJ2-6
v_call: TRBV6-6
cdr3_aa: CASSWGSGANVLTF

j_call: TRBJ2-1
v_call: TRBV19
cdr3_aa: CASTWGLADYNEQFF

j_call: TRBJ2-7
v_call: TRBV28
cdr3_aa: CASSQTGVTRTPQQYF

j_call: TRBJ2-7
v_call: TRBV12-3/TRBV12-4
cdr3_aa: CASSLGVEQYF

j_call: TRBJ2-2
v_call: TRBV10-3
cdr3_aa: CAISPRSGANTGELFF

j_call: TRBJ1-1
v_call: TRBV28
cdr3_aa: CASSLNPGNTEAFF

j_call: TRBJ2-7
v_call: TRBV28
cdr3_aa: CASSFYSRYEQYF

j_call: TRBJ1-4
v_call: TRBV6-2/TRBV6-3
cdr3_aa: CASGPQGAREKLFF

j_call: TRBJ2-7
v_call: TRBV20-1
cdr3_aa: CSATGTGSYEQYF

j_call: TRBJ2-3
v_call: TRBV7-9
cdr3_aa: CASSWITDTQYF

j_call: TRBJ1-1
v_call: TRBV7-2
cdr3_aa: CASSYVGTGIAEAFF

j_call: TRBJ2-3
v_call: TRBV28
cdr3_aa: CASSSLAGGSTDTQYF

j_call: TRBJ2-1
v_call: TRBV6-1
cdr3_aa: CASSEISLLILSYNEQFF

j_call: TRBJ2-6
v_call: TRBV5-1
cdr3_aa: CASSEGLDSGANVLTF

j_call: TRBJ1-5
v_call: TRBV7-8
cdr3_aa: CASSLGTDSNQPQHF

j_call: TRBJ2-3
v_call: TRBV30
cdr3_aa: CAWSGDGTGVTDTQYF

j_call: TRBJ2-7
v_call: TRBV28
cdr3_aa: CASSQVGGGGYEQYF